This T cell receptor beta chain is drawn from a study of cytomegalovirus exposure and HLA in healthy donors. Study-wide background: According to later analysis, the same platform produced the approximately 120 validation and approximately 700 first-cohort repertoires.

This table comes from immunoSEQ multiplex PCR, and its TCRdb copy is limited to in-frame clones, with some not included. The sample contains 180,000 or so clones, roughly nine tenths of which appear only once. The CDR3 is made up of 15 amino acids. After removal of 4 bases from V and 2 bases from J, the junction contained 5 bases not matched to a gene. Germline CDR1 reads SGHDN; CDR2 reads FVKESK. Sequenced material: PBMCs. The genes are TRBV14 and TRBJ2-1; TRBD2 matches at 7 bases. The TCR comes from a man younger than 45 in good health and CMV-seropositive. The CDR3 bases are TGTGCCAGCAGCCTTGGCGGGGGTCCCTACAATGAGCAGTTCTTC. It encodes CASSLGGGPYNEQFF. Together with reference TRBV14 and TRBJ2-1, the CDR3 gives the full variable domain: EAGVTQFPSHSVIEKGQTVTLRCDPISGHDNLYWYRRVMGKEIKFLLHFVKESKQDESGMPNNRFLAERTGGTYSTLKVQPAELEDSGVYFCASSLGGGPYNEQFFGPGTRLTVL.